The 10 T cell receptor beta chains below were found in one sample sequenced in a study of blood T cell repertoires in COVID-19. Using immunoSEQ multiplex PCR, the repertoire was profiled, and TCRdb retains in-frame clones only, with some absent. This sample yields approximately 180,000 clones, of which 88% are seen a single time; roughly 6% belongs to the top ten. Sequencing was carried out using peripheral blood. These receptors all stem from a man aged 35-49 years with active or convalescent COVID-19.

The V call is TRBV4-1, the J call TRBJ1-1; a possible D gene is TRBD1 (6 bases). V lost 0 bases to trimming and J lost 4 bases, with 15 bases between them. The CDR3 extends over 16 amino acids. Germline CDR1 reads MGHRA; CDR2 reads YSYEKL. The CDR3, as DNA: TGCGCCAGCAGCCAAGAAGGAACAGGGCAAAGCACTGAAGCTTTCTTT. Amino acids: CASSQEGTGQSTEAFF.

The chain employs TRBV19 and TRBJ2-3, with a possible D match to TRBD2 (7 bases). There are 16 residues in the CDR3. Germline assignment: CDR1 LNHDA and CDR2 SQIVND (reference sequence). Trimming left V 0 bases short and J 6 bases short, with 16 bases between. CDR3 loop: CASSIDLGGPSDTQYF. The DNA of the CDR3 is TGTGCCAGTAGTATAGATCTGGGGGGGCCCTCTGATACGCAGTATTTT.

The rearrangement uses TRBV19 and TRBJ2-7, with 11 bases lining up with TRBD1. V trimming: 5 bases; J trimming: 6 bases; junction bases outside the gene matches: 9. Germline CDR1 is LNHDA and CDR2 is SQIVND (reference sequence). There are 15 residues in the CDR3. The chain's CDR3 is CASSPGDRGFSEQYF. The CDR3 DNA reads TGTGCCAGTAGTCCAGGGGACAGGGGGTTCAGCGAGCAGTACTTC.

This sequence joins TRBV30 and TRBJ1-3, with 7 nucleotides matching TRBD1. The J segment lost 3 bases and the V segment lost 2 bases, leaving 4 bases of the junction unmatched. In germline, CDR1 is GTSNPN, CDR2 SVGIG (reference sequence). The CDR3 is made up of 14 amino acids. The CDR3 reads CAWSTGAVGNTIYF. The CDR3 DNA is TGTGCCTGGAGTACAGGGGCTGTTGGAAACACCATATATTTT.

The CDR3 is CASSVTGMDGYTF. The CDR3 DNA follows: TGTGCCAGCAGCGTTACAGGGATGGATGGCTACACCTTC. The chain recombines TRBV9 with TRBJ1-2, with a weak D call TRBD1 (6 bases). The CDR3 totals 13 residues. Germline lookup yields CDR1 SGDLS and CDR2 YYNGEE. The V gene lost 2 bases and the J gene lost 6 bases, with 11 bases spanning the gap.

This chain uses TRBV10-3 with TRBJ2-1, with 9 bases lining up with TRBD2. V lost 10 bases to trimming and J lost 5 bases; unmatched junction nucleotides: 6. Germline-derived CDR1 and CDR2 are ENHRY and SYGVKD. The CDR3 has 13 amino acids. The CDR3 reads CATRAGGNNEQFF. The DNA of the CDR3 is TGTGCCACCCGGGCGGGGGGGAACAATGAGCAGTTCTTC.

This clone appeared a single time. The CDR3 nucleotides are TGTGCCTGGAAGTTGGAACAGGGGGTTGGAAAACTGTTTTTT. Its translation is CAWKLEQGVGKLFF. This rearrangement joins TRBV30 to TRBJ1-4; 8 nucleotides agree with TRBD1. CDR3 length: 14 amino acids. Trimming at V came to 4 bases and at J to 10 bases, leaving 11 bases not matched to a gene. In germline, CDR1 is GTSNPN, CDR2 SVGIG (reference sequence).

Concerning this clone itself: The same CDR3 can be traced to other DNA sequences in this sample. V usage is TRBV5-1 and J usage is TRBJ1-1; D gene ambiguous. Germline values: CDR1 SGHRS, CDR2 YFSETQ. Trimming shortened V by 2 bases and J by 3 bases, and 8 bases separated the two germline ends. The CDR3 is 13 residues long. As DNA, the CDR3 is TGCGCCAGCAGCTTAGGTCGGGACACTGAAGCTTTCTTT. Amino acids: CASSLGRDTEAFF.

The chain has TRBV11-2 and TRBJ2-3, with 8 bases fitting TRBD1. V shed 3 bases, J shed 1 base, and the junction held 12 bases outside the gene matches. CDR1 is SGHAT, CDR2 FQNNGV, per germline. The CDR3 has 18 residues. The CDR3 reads CASSLGSGGVFRTDTQYF. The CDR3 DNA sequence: TGTGCCAGCAGCTTGGGGTCAGGGGGCGTTTTCCGCACAGATACGCAGTATTTT.

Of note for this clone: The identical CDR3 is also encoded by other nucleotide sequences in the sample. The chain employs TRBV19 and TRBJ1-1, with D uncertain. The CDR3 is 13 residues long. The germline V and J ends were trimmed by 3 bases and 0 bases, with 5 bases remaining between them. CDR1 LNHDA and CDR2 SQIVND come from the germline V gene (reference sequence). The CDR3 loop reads CASSIGVNTEAFF. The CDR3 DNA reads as TGTGCCAGTAGTATCGGGGTGAACACTGAAGCTTTCTTT.